This T cell receptor (beta chain) appears in the sequencing data of a study of T cells after yellow fever vaccination (dated by TCRdb to the late 2010s). General notes on the study: The SMART-Seq v4 Ultra Low Input RNA kit was used to prepare libraries from fractions with low cell numbers. Blood was collected at multiple timepoints before and after primary and secondary immunization, and bulk PBMC replicates and cell subsets were isolated. Two healthy male donors, one aged 18 to 30 and one aged 30 to 40 years, were included in the cohort. To follow T-cell clones before and after primary and booster YFV17D yellow fever vaccination, bulk TCR alpha and beta repertoires were sequenced over time.

General study outcomes and caveats: Most clones expanded after primary vaccination were re-detected after the booster (96% of CD4 and 88% of CD8), suggesting broad memory maintenance. A small fraction of clonotypes appeared in both the CD4 and CD8 compartments, likely as a result of convergent recombination. Because only two donors were included in the study, the extent to which the findings can be generalized is limited. The secondary T-cell response was weaker than the primary response but faster, peaking on day 5 instead of day 15. Computational filtering was needed because FACS-sorted repertoires could contain abundant contaminating clonotypes from the bulk population.

The CDR3 has 17 amino acids, counting the end cysteine and phenylalanine. Of the read, only the CDR3 DNA is kept; its 51 bases are in frame from base 1. As encoded in the germline V gene (reference sequence), CDR1 is SEHNR while CDR2 is FQNEAQ. V is shortened by 1 base, J by 0 bases, and the region joining them spans 12 bases. Read against the paper, the sample's treatment or condition label means: live attenuated yellow fever vaccine strain. PBMCs were isolated from peripheral blood using a standard Ficoll-Paque protocol. With anti-CD3 and anti-CD8 staining plus a dextramer loaded with the yellow fever NS4B epitope peptide, the researchers sorted epitope-specific CD8 T cells. RNA was extracted with TriZol from bulk PBMCs, CD4 and CD8 fractions, and dextramer-positive and dextramer-negative fractions. Comments on this clonotype: No much larger clonotype is one base removed from it; base qualities were not supplied.

TCR cDNA was made using 5'RACE template switching, a step that added a universal primer site and unique molecular identifiers. cDNA synthesis was primed from both the TCR alpha and TCR beta constant segments. Libraries were amplified in two PCR steps, with sample barcodes and sequencing adapters added in the second step. Libraries were sequenced on Illumina HiSeq 2500 (2x100 bp) or NovaSeq (2x150 bp). The study's processing was this. Reads were demultiplexed and collapsed into UMI consensus sequences with MIGEC, and V(D)J alignment was performed with MiXCR. Using edgeR on replicate PBMC samples, clonotypes were called vaccine-responding if FDR was below 0.01 and the log2 fold change was above 5 up to day 15. CD4 or CD8 identity was assigned to each bulk clonotype according to whether the clonotype was present at higher abundance in the sequenced CD4 repertoire or the sequenced CD8 repertoire. Clonotypes enriched at least 10-fold in dextramer-positive over dextramer-negative fractions were defined as NS4B-specific, and CD4-biased clonotypes were excluded. TCRdb passed the public sequencing reads through fastp at Q25 and MiXCR, retaining productive beta sequences. Rows with a matching CDR3 protein are joined into one entry that keeps the most common DNA and genes. The V and J calls follow TCRdb's processing rather than the paper's. The table for this sample lists over 65,000 distinct CDR3 sequences; 13% of them were counted only once. The top ten clones comprise 20% to 25% of the sample.

The clonotype originates from a man in his late teens or twenties who received the YFV17D yellow fever vaccine. The chain was built from TRBV7-9 and TRBJ2-2; the D gene is unclear. The sequences come from CD8+ T cells not binding an NS4B(214-222) dextramer, sorted from PBMCs, collected approximately 22 days after the first yellow fever vaccination. The sample's cell subset or site label, decoded: NS4B epitope dextramer-negative CD8 T cells. The DNA reads as follows: TGTGCCAGCAGCTTAGGATTCGGCAGCCCGAACACCGGGGAGCTGTTTTTT. This encodes CASSLGFGSPNTGELFF.